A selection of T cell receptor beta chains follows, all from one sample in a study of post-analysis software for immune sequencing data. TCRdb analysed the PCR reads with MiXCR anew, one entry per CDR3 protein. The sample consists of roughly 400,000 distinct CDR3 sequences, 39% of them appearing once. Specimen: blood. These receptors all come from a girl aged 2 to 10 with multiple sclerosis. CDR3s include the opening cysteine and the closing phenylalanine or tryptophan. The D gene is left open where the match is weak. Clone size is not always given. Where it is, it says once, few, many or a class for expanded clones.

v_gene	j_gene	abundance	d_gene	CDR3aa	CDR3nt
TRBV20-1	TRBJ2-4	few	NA	CSAPPSVGANIQYF	TGCAGTGCTCCCCCTAGCGTGGGGGCGAACATTCAGTACTTC
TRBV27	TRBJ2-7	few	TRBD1	CASRTRTGLGEQYF	TGTGCCAGTAGAACTCGGACAGGTCTAGGCGAGCAGTACTTC
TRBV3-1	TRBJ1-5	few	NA	CASSQGRGEVKNQPQHF	TGTGCCAGCAGCCAAGGACGGGGGGAAGTTAAAAATCAGCCCCAGCATTTT
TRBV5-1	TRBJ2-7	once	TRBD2	CASSTSSGVYNEQYF	TGCGCCAGCAGCACCTCTAGCGGGGTCTACAATGAGCAGTACTTC
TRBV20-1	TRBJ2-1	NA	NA	CSASLRSSYNEQFF	TGCAGTGCTAGTCTTCGAAGCTCCTACAATGAGCAGTTCTTC
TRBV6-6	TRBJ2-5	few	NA	CASSYPTGAETQYF	TGTGCCAGCAGTTACCCGACCGGGGCCGAGACCCAGTACTTC
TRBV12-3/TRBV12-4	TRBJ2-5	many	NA	CASSQQDYLETQYF	TGTGCCAGCAGTCAGCAAGACTACCTAGAGACCCAGTACTTC
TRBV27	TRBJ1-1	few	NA	CASSLIYTGRPGEAFF	TGTGCCAGCAGTTTGATTTACACAGGGAGGCCAGGTGAAGCTTTCTTT
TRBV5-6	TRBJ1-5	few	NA	CASSLLGSAGGQPQHF	TGTGCCAGCAGCTTGCTAGGGTCGGCCGGGGGTCAGCCCCAGCATTTT
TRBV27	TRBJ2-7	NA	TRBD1	CASSLRQGGSYEQYF	TGTGCCAGCAGCTTAAGACAGGGGGGCTCCTACGAGCAGTACTTC
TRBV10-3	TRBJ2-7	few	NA	CAISTDEGGEQYF	TGTGCCATCAGTACCGATGAGGGAGGCGAGCAGTACTTC
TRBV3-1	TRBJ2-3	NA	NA	CASSQSKGKGGTDTQYF	TGTGCCAGCAGCCAATCAAAGGGGAAGGGAGGCACAGATACGCAGTATTTT
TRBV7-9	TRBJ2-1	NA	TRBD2	CASSLTSGRARMGNEQFF	TGTGCCAGCAGCTTAACTAGCGGGAGGGCCCGAATGGGGAATGAGCAGTTCTTC
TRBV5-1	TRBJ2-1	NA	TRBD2	CAGSLEPSGYNEQFF	TGCGCCGGCAGCTTGGAACCTAGCGGCTACAATGAGCAGTTCTTC
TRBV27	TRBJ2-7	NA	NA	CASSFGQVYEQYF	TGTGCCAGCAGTTTTGGGCAGGTTTACGAGCAGTACTTC
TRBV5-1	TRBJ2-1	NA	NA	CASSSAKGNEQFF	TGCGCCAGCAGCTCGGCCAAGGGCAATGAGCAGTTCTTC
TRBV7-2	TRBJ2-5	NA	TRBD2	CASSPTPGLAWETQYF	TGTGCCAGCAGCCCAACCCCGGGACTAGCTTGGGAGACCCAGTACTTC
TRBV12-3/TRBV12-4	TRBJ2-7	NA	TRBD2	CASSPRLAGRYEQYF	TGTGCCAGCAGTCCCAGACTAGCGGGAAGGTACGAGCAGTACTTC
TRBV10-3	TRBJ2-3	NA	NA	CAISESRVGPSDTQYF	TGTGCCATCAGTGAGTCGAGGGTAGGGCCCTCAGATACGCAGTATTTT
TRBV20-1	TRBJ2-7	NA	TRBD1	CSAEQGTPEQYF	TGCAGTGCTGAACAGGGGACCCCCGAGCAGTACTTC
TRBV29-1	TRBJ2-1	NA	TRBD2	CSGSGSSYNEQFF	TGCAGCGGGAGCGGGAGCTCCTACAATGAGCAGTTCTTC
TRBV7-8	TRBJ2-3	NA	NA	CASSLIRRDTDTQYF	TGTGCCAGCAGCTTAATCAGGCGAGACACAGATACGCAGTATTTT
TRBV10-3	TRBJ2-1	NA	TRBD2	CASKGGRESSYNEQFF	TGTGCCTCAAAAGGAGGGAGGGAAAGCTCCTACAATGAGCAGTTCTTC
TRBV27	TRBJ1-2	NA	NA	CASSPPGQNYGYTF	TGTGCCAGCAGTCCACCCGGACAGAACTATGGCTACACCTTC
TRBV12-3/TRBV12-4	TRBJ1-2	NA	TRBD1	CASSHLGQGAYGYTF	TGTGCCAGCAGTCACCTTGGGCAGGGGGCTTATGGCTACACCTTC
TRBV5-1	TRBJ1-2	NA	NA	CASSLRMFYGYTF	TGCGCCAGCAGCTTGCGGATGTTCTATGGCTACACCTTC
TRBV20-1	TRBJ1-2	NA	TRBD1	CSARVGRDRGHRGYTF	TGCAGTGCTAGAGTCGGCCGGGACAGGGGGCACAGGGGCTACACCTTC
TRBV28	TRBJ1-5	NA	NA	CASSLGRGANQPQHF	TGTGCCAGCAGTTTGGGACGGGGGGCCAATCAGCCCCAGCATTTT
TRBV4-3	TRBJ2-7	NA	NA	CASSQLPFSGTTYEQYF	TGCGCCAGCAGCCAACTCCCGTTTTCGGGCACAACCTACGAGCAGTACTTC
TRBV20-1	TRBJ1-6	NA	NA	CSARSRRRLGPLHF	TGCAGTGCTAGAAGCAGGCGGCGGTTAGGACCCCTCCACTTT
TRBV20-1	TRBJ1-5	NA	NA	CSARAGSDNQPQHF	TGCAGTGCTAGAGCCGGGTCCGACAATCAGCCCCAGCATTTT
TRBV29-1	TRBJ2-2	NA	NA	CSVDIPSANTGELFF	TGCAGCGTTGACATCCCTAGCGCGAACACCGGGGAGCTGTTTTTT
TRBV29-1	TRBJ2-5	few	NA	CSVGRTEEETQYF	TGCAGCGTCGGACGGACAGAAGAAGAGACCCAGTACTTC
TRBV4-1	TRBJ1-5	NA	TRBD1	CASSQVQGNQPQHF	TGCGCCAGCAGCCAAGTACAGGGGAATCAGCCCCAGCATTTT
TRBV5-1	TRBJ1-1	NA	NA	CASRINPNTEAFF	TGCGCCAGCAGGATAAACCCGAACACTGAAGCTTTCTTT
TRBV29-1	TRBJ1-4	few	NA	CSVARREKLFF	TGCAGCGTCGCCCGACGAGAAAAACTGTTTTTT
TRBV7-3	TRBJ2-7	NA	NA	CASSLLHSSYEQYF	TGTGCCAGCAGCTTACTGCATAGCTCCTACGAGCAGTACTTC
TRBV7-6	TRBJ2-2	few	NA	CASRPTMDDTGELFF	TGTGCCAGCAGACCCACAATGGACGACACCGGGGAGCTGTTTTTT
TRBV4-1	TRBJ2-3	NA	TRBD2	CASSQSSGRAPSTDTQYF	TGCGCCAGCAGCCAATCTAGCGGGAGGGCCCCTAGCACAGATACGCAGTATTTT
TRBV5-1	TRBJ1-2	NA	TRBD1	CASGNPQLWDRDGYTF	TGCGCCAGCGGCAACCCCCAGTTGTGGGACAGGGATGGCTACACCTTC
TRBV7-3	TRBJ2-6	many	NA	CASRLSGANVLTF	TGTGCCAGCAGACTATCTGGGGCCAACGTCCTGACTTTC
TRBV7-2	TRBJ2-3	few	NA	CASSLTQGPDTQYF	TGCGCCAGCAGCTTAACCCAGGGTCCAGATACGCAGTATTTT
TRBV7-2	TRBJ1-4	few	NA	CASSVQGTNEKLFF	TGTGCCAGCAGCGTCCAGGGGACTAATGAAAAACTGTTTTTT
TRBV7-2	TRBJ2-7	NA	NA	CASSSWTAYEQYF	TGTGCCAGCAGCTCCTGGACAGCCTACGAGCAGTACTTC
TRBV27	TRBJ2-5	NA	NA	CASSPTGGSEQYF	TGTGCCAGCAGTCCTACCGGGGGTTCGGAGCAGTACTTC
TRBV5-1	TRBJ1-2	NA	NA	CASSLEVVGAGGYTF	TGCGCCAGCAGCTTGGAGGTCGTGGGGGCTGGTGGCTACACCTTC
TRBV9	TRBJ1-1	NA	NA	CASSVAGHPNTEAFF	TGTGCCAGCAGCGTAGCTGGACACCCGAACACTGAAGCTTTCTTT